This T cell receptor (beta chain) came from a study of T cell changes during pregnancy in multiple sclerosis. Sequenced by immunoSEQ multiplex PCR; TCRdb stores in-frame clones only, minus some. The repertoire includes over 35,000 clones, about 90% of them detected once, and about 9.1% sits in the top ten. There are 15 residues in the CDR3. The germline V gene encodes CDR1 SGDLS and CDR2 YYNGEE. The junction had 5 bases not matched to a gene; V was cut back by 0 bases and J by 5 bases. This TCR derives from a female donor with multiple sclerosis, enrolled in a pregnancy study. This material consisted of CD8+ T cells from peripheral blood mononuclear cells, taken in the first trimester of pregnancy. This rearrangement joins TRBV9 to TRBJ2-3, with 8 bases that match TRBD2. CDR3 DNA: TGTGCCAGCAGCGTAGCGGGGGGGCTCCAAGATACGCAGTATTTT. Translated: CASSVAGGLQDTQYF.